This section outlines one T cell receptor (beta chain) sequence together with its context. Its antigen is as yet unknown. Every specimen provided about 0.9-10 million cryopreserved PBMC before DNA extraction took place. Running of the v3.0 immunoSEQ assay took place at survey level. The method was immunoSEQ multiplex PCR; TCRdb's version includes in-frame clones alone and lacks a portion of them. The sample yields 26,000 or so clones, more than 70% seen once. The entry originates in a study of long-term antiretroviral therapy in people with HIV. General study points: Someone took the blood between about 2004 and 2017, maybe while older ART regimens were in use. Every time point showed a repertoire led by clones expanded before ART. Viral resistance, ART adherence and therapy changes all lacked available data.

V trimming: 4 bases; J trimming: 7 bases; junction bases outside the gene matches: 11. CDR1 ENHRY and CDR2 SYGVKD come from the germline V gene. This CDR3 comprises 16 residues. This sequence originates from a man aged 18 to 29 with HIV. The chain uses TRBV10-3 and TRBJ2-1, with 9 nucleotides matching TRBD2. The sample in question was unsorted PBMCs, obtained 3 years after starting antiretroviral therapy. The DNA for the CDR3 is TGTGCCATCAGTGGAACCGGGACTAGCAGTAGGAATGAGCAGTTCTTC. It encodes CAISGTGTSSRNEQFF.